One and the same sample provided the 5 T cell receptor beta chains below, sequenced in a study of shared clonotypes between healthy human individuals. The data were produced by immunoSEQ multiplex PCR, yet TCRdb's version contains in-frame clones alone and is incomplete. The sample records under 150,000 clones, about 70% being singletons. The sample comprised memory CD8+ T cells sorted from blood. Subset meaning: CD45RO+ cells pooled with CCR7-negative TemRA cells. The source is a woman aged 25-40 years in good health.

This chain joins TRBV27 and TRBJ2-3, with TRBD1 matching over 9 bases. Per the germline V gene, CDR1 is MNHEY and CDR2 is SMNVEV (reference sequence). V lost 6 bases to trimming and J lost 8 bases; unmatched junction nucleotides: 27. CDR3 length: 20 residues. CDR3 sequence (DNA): TGTGCCAGCAGATCCACCCTCCTCGCGGGACAGGGTTTTCATACTGGTACGCAGTATTTT. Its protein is CASRSTLLAGQGFHTGTQYF.

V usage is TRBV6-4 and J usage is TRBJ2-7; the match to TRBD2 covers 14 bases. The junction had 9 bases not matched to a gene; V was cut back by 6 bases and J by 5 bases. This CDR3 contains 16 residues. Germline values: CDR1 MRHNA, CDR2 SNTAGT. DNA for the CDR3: TGTGCCAGCAGCGTAACCGGGACTAGCGGGAGCCACGAGCAGTACTTC. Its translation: CASSVTGTSGSHEQYF.

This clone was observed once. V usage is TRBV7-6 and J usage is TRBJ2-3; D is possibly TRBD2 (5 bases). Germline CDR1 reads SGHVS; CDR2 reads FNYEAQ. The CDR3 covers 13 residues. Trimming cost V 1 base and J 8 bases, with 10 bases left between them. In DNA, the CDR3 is TGTGCCAGCAGCTTAGGGACTTTCAGTACGCAGTATTTT. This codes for CASSLGTFSTQYF.

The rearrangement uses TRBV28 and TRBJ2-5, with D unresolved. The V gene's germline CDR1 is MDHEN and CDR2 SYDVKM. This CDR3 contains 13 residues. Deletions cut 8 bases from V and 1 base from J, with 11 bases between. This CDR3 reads CASSTPGQETQYF. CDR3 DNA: TGTGCCAGCTCCACCCCAGGCCAAGAGACCCAGTACTTC.

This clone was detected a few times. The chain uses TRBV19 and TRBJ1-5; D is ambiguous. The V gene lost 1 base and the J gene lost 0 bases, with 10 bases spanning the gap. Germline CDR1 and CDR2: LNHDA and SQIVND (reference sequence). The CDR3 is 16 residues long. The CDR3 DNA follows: TGTGCCAGTAGTATAGCCAGTATAGTTAGCAATCAGCCCCAGCATTTT. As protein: CASSIASIVSNQPQHF.